The 29 T cell receptor beta chains in this list originate from one sample, sequenced in a study of T cells after yellow fever vaccination. TCRdb reprocessed the 5' RACE reads with MiXCR, giving one entry per CDR3 protein. The sample shows 280,000 or so distinct CDR3 sequences, approximately 10% of them seen only once. The specimen was CD4+ T cells sorted from PBMCs, collected 5 days after the yellow fever booster vaccination. The receptors shown here come from a man between 18 and 35 years old who received the YFV17D yellow fever vaccine.

In this sample, this clonotype turned up many times. The chain joins TRBV5-6 to TRBJ2-1, with 10 bases lining up with TRBD2. The CDR3 extends over 15 amino acids. Germline CDR1 SGHDT, CDR2 YYEEEE. J lost 9 bases, V lost 6 bases, and 12 bases had no gene match. The CDR3 loop is CASTRLGTSAGEQFF. The CDR3 DNA reads TGTGCCAGCACCCGATTAGGGACTAGCGCGGGTGAGCAGTTCTTC.

Ten or more counts support this clonotype. The V and J genes are TRBV29-1 and TRBJ1-1; D gene uncertain. CDR1 is SQVTM and CDR2 is ANQGSEA in the germline V gene. Trimming removed 4 bases from V and 6 bases from J, with 15 bases in between. This CDR3 spans 13 amino acids. DNA of the CDR3: TGCAGCGTTGTTGCTCGAGGGTCCTCTGAAGCTTTCTTT. Translating it yields CSVVARGSSEAFF.

The chain recombines TRBV7-2 with TRBJ1-3, with D possibly matching TRBD1 (5 bases). CDR1 and CDR2 from the germline V gene are SGHTA and FQGNSA. V lost 3 bases and J lost 0, with 9 bases in between. This CDR3 region has 15 residues. The CDR3 bases are TGTGCCAGCAGCTTCGCAGGGAACTCTGGAAACACCATATATTTT. It codes for CASSFAGNSGNTIYF. Combining the CDR3 with reference TRBV7-2 and TRBJ1-3 gives the whole variable domain GAGVSQSPSNKVTEKGKDVELRCDPISGHTALYWYRQSLGQGLEFLIYFQGNSAPDKSGLPSDRFSAERTGGSVSTLTIQRTQQEDSAVYLCASSFAGNSGNTIYFGEGSWLTVV.

This clonotype has only a few counts. The CDR3 sequence: CASSPPAVPEQFF. In nucleotides, the CDR3 is TGTGCCAGCTCACCACCGGCGGTACCAGAGCAGTTCTTC. This rearrangement joins TRBV18 to TRBJ2-1; no clear D. Between the trimmed V and J ends, which lost 0 bases and 10 bases, there was a span of 10 bases. The CDR3 contains 13 residues. Germline CDR1 and CDR2: KGHSH and LQKENI.

This clonotype has more than one count but fewer than ten. The chain combines TRBV11-2 with TRBJ1-6; the D is unclear. CDR1 is SGHAT, CDR2 FQNNGV, per germline. Deletions cut 6 bases from V and 8 bases from J, with 11 bases between. The CDR3 contains 13 residues. The CDR3 protein is CASRKGSDSPLHF. CDR3 DNA sequence: TGTGCCAGCAGAAAGGGATCTGATTCACCCCTCCACTTT. Based on the CDR3 plus reference TRBV11-2 and TRBJ1-6, the full variable domain is EAGVAQSPRYKIIEKRQSVAFWCNPISGHATLYWYQQILGQGPKLLIQFQNNGVVDDSQLPKDRFSAERLKGVDSTLKIQPAKLEDSAVYLCASRKGSDSPLHFGNGTRLTVT.

This clonotype was recorded many times. V and J are TRBV3-1 and TRBJ2-3, with 7 bases that match TRBD1. The CDR3 totals 14 residues. The V gene's germline CDR1 is LGHDT and CDR2 YNNKEL (reference sequence). V shed 5 bases and J 5 bases; nucleotides not matched to a gene: 7. The CDR3 loop is CASSNRQGRDTQYF. The CDR3 DNA reads TGTGCCAGCAGCAATCGACAGGGCAGAGATACGCAGTATTTT.

This clonotype was detected a few times. The chain couples TRBV25-1 to TRBJ1-4; D may be TRBD1 (5 bases). The CDR3 loop spans 14 amino acids. The V and J ends lost 4 bases and 13 bases respectively, with 19 bases between them. The germline V gene encodes CDR1 MGHDK and CDR2 SYGVNS. The chain's CDR3 is CASSASGWTQGLFF. For the CDR3, the DNA is TGTGCCAGCAGTGCATCCGGATGGACTCAGGGACTGTTTTTT. Filled out from reference TRBV25-1 and TRBJ1-4, the complete variable domain reads EADIYQTPRYLVIGTGKKITLECSQTMGHDKMYWYQQDPGMELHLIHYSYGVNSTEKGDLSSESTVSRIRTEHFPLTLESARPSHTSQYLCASSASGWTQGLFFGSGTQLSVL.

This clonotype was detected many times. In DNA, the CDR3 is TGTGCCAGCAGTTTGAGCTATTCCTATGGCTACACCTTC. It codes for CASSLSYSYGYTF. V and J are TRBV12-3 or TRBV12-4 and TRBJ1-2; D uncertain. The CDR3 totals 13 residues. The germline V and J ends were trimmed by 3 bases and 4 bases, with 9 bases remaining between them.

This clonotype was counted a few times. The gene calls are TRBV23-1 and TRBJ1-5, with D unresolved. TRBV23-1 is classed as an ORF, of uncertain function. V dropped 3 bases and J dropped 3 bases, with 15 bases sitting between them. The CDR3 spans 16 residues. CDR3 protein: CASSHLRMVNNQPQHF. CDR3 nucleotides: TGCGCCAGCAGTCACCTCAGAATGGTAAACAATCAGCCCCAGCATTTT.

This clonotype was detected a few times. V is TRBV5-1 and J is TRBJ2-5, with D possibly TRBD1 on 5 matching bases. Germline CDR1 is SGHRS and CDR2 is YFSETQ. V was clipped by 4 bases and J by 1 base, with 8 bases between them. The CDR3 spans 13 residues. The CDR3 is CASSGAPQETQYF. For the CDR3, the DNA is TGCGCCAGCAGCGGGGCCCCCCAAGAGACCCAGTACTTC.

The rearrangement uses TRBV28 and TRBJ1-1; D is unclear. The CDR3 runs 12 residues. CDR1 is MDHEN, CDR2 SYDVKM, per germline. The ends were cut back, 3 bases at V and 3 bases at J, with 5 bases in the middle. The CDR3 DNA is TGTGCCAGCAGTTTCCAGTACACTGAAGCTTTCTTT. Translated: CASSFQYTEAFF.

This CDR3 reads CASLAGGAGTEAFF. CDR3 in DNA: TGCGCCAGCCTGGCAGGGGGCGCGGGCACTGAAGCTTTCTTT. The chain has TRBV5-1 and TRBJ1-1; TRBD1 agrees at 8 bases. The germline V gene encodes CDR1 SGHRS and CDR2 YFSETQ. This CDR3 contains 14 residues. The junction had 9 bases not matched to a gene; V was cut back by 7 bases and J by 4 bases.

This rearrangement joins TRBV7-3 to TRBJ2-5; 12 nucleotides match TRBD2. V was clipped by 5 bases and J by 4 bases; unmatched bases: 5. The CDR3 contains 15 residues. From germline, CDR1 is SGHTA and CDR2 FQGTGA. DNA for the CDR3: TGTGCCAGCAGCCTCGGACTAGCGGGGCCAGAGACCCAGTACTTC. Its protein product is CASSLGLAGPETQYF. The variable domain in full, completed from reference TRBV7-3 and TRBJ2-5, reads GAGVSQTPSNKVTEKGKYVELRCDPISGHTALYWYRQSLGQGPEFLIYFQGTGAADDSGLPNDRFFAVRPEGSVSTLKIQRTERGDSAVYLCASSLGLAGPETQYFGPGTRLLVL.

This chain links TRBV30 with TRBJ1-5, with a tentative D call TRBD1 (5 bases). V was pared by 4 bases and J by 6 bases, with 10 bases between. CDR1 GTSNPN and CDR2 SVGIG come from the germline V gene (reference sequence). The CDR3 length is 12 residues. The CDR3 protein is CAWNQGAQPQHF. CDR3 nucleotides: TGTGCCTGGAATCAAGGGGCTCAGCCCCAGCATTTT.

This sequence joins TRBV10-3 and TRBJ2-1; D may be TRBD1 (5 bases). With 4 bases removed from V and 7 bases from J, the gap between germline ends came to 14 bases. CDR3 length: 14 amino acids. Germline loops: CDR1 ENHRY, CDR2 SYGVKD. CDR3 DNA: TGTGCCATCAGTGCCATCGTGGGGCCAAATGAGCAGTTCTTC. Encoded protein: CAISAIVGPNEQFF.

This clonotype was seen a handful of times. V usage is TRBV4-3 and J usage is TRBJ1-2, with 7 bases lining up with TRBD1. Trimming took 4 bases from V and 6 from J; bases not matched to a gene: 5. The V gene's germline CDR1 is LGHNA and CDR2 YSLEER. This CDR3 spans 13 amino acids. The CDR3 loop is CASSRDTGDGYTF. CDR3 sequence (DNA): TGCGCCAGCAGCCGAGATACAGGGGATGGCTACACCTTC.

This clonotype has more than one count but fewer than ten. V usage is TRBV20-1 and J usage is TRBJ2-2, with 7 bases aligning to TRBD2. The CDR3 has 17 residues. Losses at the gene ends were 3 bases for V and 0 bases for J; bases not matched to a gene: 10. Germline V CDR1 and CDR2: DFQATT, SNEGSKA (reference sequence). The CDR3 DNA reads as TGCAGTGCTAGTCCACGGCGGGGGTTATCGAACACCGGGGAGCTGTTTTTT. It specifies CSASPRRGLSNTGELFF.

The gene calls are TRBV11-3 and TRBJ2-3; 10 bases fit TRBD2. The CDR3 runs 17 residues. In germline, CDR1 is SGHNT, CDR2 YENEEA. Trimming removed 5 bases from V and 0 bases from J; junction bases left unmatched: 8. In DNA, the CDR3 is TGTGCCAGCAGCGCGAACGGACTAGCGGAGAGCACAGATACGCAGTATTTT. It codes for CASSANGLAESTDTQYF. Complete variable domain (other parts from reference TRBV11-3 and TRBJ2-3): EAGVVQSPRYKIIEKKQPVAFWCNPISGHNTLYWYLQNLGQGPELLIRYENEEAVDDSQLPKDRFSAERLKGVDSTLKIQPAELGDSAVYLCASSANGLAESTDTQYFGPGTRLTVL.

This clonotype has only a few counts. The chain has TRBV10-3 and TRBJ1-6, with 7 bases lining up with TRBD1. Trimming cost V 2 bases and J 9 bases; bases outside gene matches: 4. Germline assignment: CDR1 ENHRY and CDR2 SYGVKD. The CDR3 length is 14 residues. This CDR3 reads CAISERGQSSPLHF. CDR3 coding DNA: TGTGCCATCAGTGAGCGGGGACAGTCTTCACCCCTCCACTTT.

This clonotype was observed a handful of times. CDR3 residues: CASRGATVAKNIQYF. The DNA of the CDR3 is TGTGCCAGCAGAGGGGCAACAGTAGCCAAAAACATTCAGTACTTC. The gene calls are TRBV6-2 or TRBV6-3 and TRBJ2-4; perhaps TRBD1 as D (5 bases). This CDR3 is built from 15 residues. Germline CDR1 MNHEY, CDR2 SVGEGT. V was shortened by 6 bases and J by 0 bases, with 12 bases between the two germline ends.

This clonotype was counted many times. V and J are TRBV20-1 and TRBJ1-1, with D uncertain. This CDR3 region has 14 residues. Germline CDR1 is DFQATT and CDR2 is SNEGSKA (reference sequence). V was clipped by 3 bases and J by 1 base, with 12 bases between them. CDR3 in DNA: TGCAGTGCTAGCGGGAATGAGGGGAACACTGAAGCTTTCTTT. It translates to CSASGNEGNTEAFF.

The sample holds a few counts of this clonotype. The J gene is TRBJ2-1, the V gene TRBV5-1; the match to TRBD1 covers 9 bases. J gave up 7 bases and V 4 bases, and 9 bases lay outside the gene matches. Germline V gene sequence: CDR1 SGHRS, CDR2 YFSETQ. The length of the CDR3 is 15 residues. The DNA for the CDR3 is TGCGCCAGCAGCCGTCCCGGGACAGGGTGGAATGAGCAGTTCTTC. This codes for CASSRPGTGWNEQFF.

This clonotype was found a few times. The J gene is TRBJ2-2, the V gene TRBV5-1; no reliable D call. The CDR3 spans 14 residues. The germline CDR1 and CDR2 sequences are SGHRS and YFSETQ. V was shortened by 3 bases and J by 8 bases, with 14 bases between the two germline ends. In DNA, the CDR3 is TGCGCCAGCAGCTCCACCGGGCCCCCGGGGGAGCTGTTTTTT. Translation: CASSSTGPPGELFF.

The chain combines TRBV4-3 with TRBJ2-2, with 9 bases identical to TRBD2. The germline V gene has CDR1 LGHNA and CDR2 YSLEER. The V segment lost 1 base and the J segment 6 bases; nucleotides outside the gene matches: 9. This CDR3 is built from 17 residues. CDR3 coding DNA: TGCGCCAGCAGCCAAGGCCTAGCGGGGAGGTATGCCGGGGAGCTGTTTTTT. This sequence encodes CASSQGLAGRYAGELFF.

This clonotype has a handful of counts. This chain connects TRBV7-9 to TRBJ1-2; D possibly corresponds to TRBD1 (6 bases). This CDR3 spans 15 amino acids. Trimming took 1 base from V and 4 from J, leaving 13 bases between them. The germline V gene has CDR1 SEHNR and CDR2 FQNEAQ (reference sequence). The CDR3 coding sequence is TGTGCCAGCAGCTTAGGGACAGCTAATCCCTATGGCTACACCTTC. This encodes CASSLGTANPYGYTF.

On this clonotype: A single base separates this from a much larger clone, so it may be a read error. The chain employs TRBV3-1 and TRBJ2-5; tentatively, D is TRBD2 (5 bases). This CDR3 comprises 15 residues. CDR1 is LGHDT, CDR2 YNNKEL, per germline (reference sequence). Trimming took off 9 bases at V and 5 bases at J, with 22 bases between the two ends. The CDR3 protein is CASMIYPGEGETQYF. For the CDR3, the DNA is TGTGCCAGTATGATTTATCCCGGGGAAGGGGAGACCCAGTACTTC.

The sample holds a few counts of this clonotype. V is TRBV7-3 and J is TRBJ1-6; 10 bases map to TRBD1. This CDR3 contains 14 residues. Germline V gene sequence: CDR1 SGHTA, CDR2 FQGTGA. V gave up 3 bases and J gave up 8 bases; unmatched junction bases: 1. CDR3 nucleotides: TGTGCCAGCAGCTTGACAGGGGGCGATTCACCCCTCCACTTT. Amino acids: CASSLTGGDSPLHF.

This clonotype occurred a few times. This chain uses TRBV4-2 with TRBJ1-5; 7 bases are shared with TRBD1. V was clipped by 4 bases and J by 5 bases; unmatched bases: 8. The CDR3 extends over 15 amino acids. Germline V gene data show CDR1 as LGHNA and CDR2 as YNFKEQ. CDR3 nucleotides: TGTGCCAGCAGCCTGAGGGGACAGCTAGATCAGCCCCAGCATTTT. This encodes CASSLRGQLDQPQHF.

This clonotype was picked up a small number of times. The rearrangement joins TRBV18 to TRBJ1-4; a weak D match, TRBD1 (5 bases). The germline V gene encodes CDR1 KGHSH and CDR2 LQKENI. The CDR3 has 14 residues. With 3 bases removed from V and 4 bases from J, the gap between germline ends came to 9 bases. This chain's CDR3 is CASSPGRSNEKLFF. The CDR3 region has the DNA TGTGCCAGCTCACCGGGACGGAGTAATGAAAAACTGTTTTTT. The full variable domain, its missing parts supplied by reference TRBV18 and TRBJ1-4, is NAGVMQNPRHLVRRRGQEARLRCSPMKGHSHVYWYRQLPEEGLKFMVYLQKENIIDESGMPKERFSAEFPKEGPSILRIQQVVRGDSAAYFCASSPGRSNEKLFFGSGTQLSVL.